What follows are 5 T cell receptor beta chains derived from one specimen sequenced in a study of T cell repertoires in cytomegalovirus infection. Which antigens these TCRs recognize remains unknown. TCRdb re-called the reads through MiXCR, storing one row per CDR3 protein. The table lists approximately 110,000 distinct CDR3 sequences, about 40% of them singletons. This material consisted of CD8+ T cells from cultured PBMCs, taken from culture after CMV antigen stimulation. The receptors were gathered from a human donor in good health (CMV status not recorded). Some clones in this sample may be carry-over from other donors' samples.

The rearrangement joins TRBV7-6 to TRBJ2-5; D gene ambiguous. Germline assignment: CDR1 SGHVS and CDR2 FNYEAQ. V was clipped by 3 bases and J by 5 bases, with 10 bases between them. The CDR3 contains 13 residues. The CDR3 DNA sequence: TGTGCCAGCAGCTTCTGGGCGTTGGAGACCCAGTACTTC. Amino acids: CASSFWALETQYF.

V usage is TRBV19 and J usage is TRBJ2-3; possibly TRBD1 or TRBD2 for D (5 bases each). Trimming pared 0 bases from V and 2 bases from J, leaving 15 bases between. This CDR3 comprises 17 residues. In germline, CDR1 is LNHDA, CDR2 SQIVND (reference sequence). CDR3 nucleotide sequence: TGTGCCAGTAGTATAGATCTTTATAACGGGGCCACAGATACGCAGTATTTT. Translating gives CASSIDLYNGATDTQYF. The full variable domain, rest sourced from reference TRBV19 and TRBJ2-3, is DGGITQSPKYLFRKEGQNVTLSCEQNLNHDAMYWYRQDPGQGLRLIYYSQIVNDFQKGDIAEGYSVSREKKESFPLTVTSAQKNPTAFYLCASSIDLYNGATDTQYFGPGTRLTVL.

The chain links TRBV6-6 to TRBJ1-1; a possible D gene is TRBD1 (6 bases). Trimming removed 3 bases at V and 4 bases at J, with 12 bases between. CDR3 length: 14 amino acids. CDR1 MNHNY and CDR2 SVGAGI come from the germline V gene (reference sequence). CDR3 coding DNA: TGTGCCAGCAGTTATCTGGGGGCGGGCACTGAAGCTTTCTTT. This gives the protein CASSYLGAGTEAFF.

V gene TRBV27 combines with J gene TRBJ2-3; D call uncertain. Trimming left V 5 bases short and J 6 bases short, with 9 bases between. This CDR3 has 12 residues. Germline CDR1 and CDR2: MNHEY and SMNVEV (reference sequence). As DNA, the CDR3 is TGTGCCAGCAGTCCGATGGGGGATACGCAGTATTTT. Protein sequence: CASSPMGDTQYF.

This clonotype was counted between two and nine times. Germline and junction disagree at one end, which may indicate a read error. V usage is TRBV4-1 and J usage is TRBJ1-1; D remains unclear. The CDR3 totals 13 residues. Germline CDR1 is MGHRA and CDR2 is YSYEKL. The CDR3 here is CASSQAKGTEAFF. CDR3 DNA sequence: TGCGCCAGTAGCCAAGCCAAAGGAACTGAAGCTTTCTTT.